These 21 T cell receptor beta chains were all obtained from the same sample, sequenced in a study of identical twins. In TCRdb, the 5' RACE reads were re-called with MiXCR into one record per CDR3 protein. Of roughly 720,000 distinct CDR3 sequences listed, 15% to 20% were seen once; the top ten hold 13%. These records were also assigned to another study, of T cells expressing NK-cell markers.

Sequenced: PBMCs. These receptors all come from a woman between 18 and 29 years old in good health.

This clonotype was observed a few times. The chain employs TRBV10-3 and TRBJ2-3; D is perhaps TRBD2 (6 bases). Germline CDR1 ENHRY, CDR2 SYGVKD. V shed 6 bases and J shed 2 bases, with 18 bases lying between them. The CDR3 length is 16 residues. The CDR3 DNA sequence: TGTGCCATCAGGGTCACCGGGACTGAAAACACAGATACGCAGTATTTT. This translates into CAIRVTGTENTDTQYF.

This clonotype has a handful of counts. The CDR3 DNA reads as TGTGCCAGCAGCCCTTACGTGACGAACACTGAAGCTTTCTTT. Residues: CASSPYVTNTEAFF. This chain uses TRBV3-1 with TRBJ1-1, with D uncertain. The CDR3 extends over 14 amino acids. Deletions cut 4 bases from V and 1 base from J, with 10 bases between. CDR1 and CDR2 from the germline V gene are LGHDT and YNNKEL (reference sequence).

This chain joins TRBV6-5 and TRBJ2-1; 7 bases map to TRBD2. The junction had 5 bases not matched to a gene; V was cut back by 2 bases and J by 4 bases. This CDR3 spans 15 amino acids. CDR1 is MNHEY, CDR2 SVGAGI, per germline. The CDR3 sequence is CASSYGAGSYNEQFF. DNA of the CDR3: TGTGCCAGCAGTTACGGAGCGGGGTCATACAATGAGCAGTTCTTC.

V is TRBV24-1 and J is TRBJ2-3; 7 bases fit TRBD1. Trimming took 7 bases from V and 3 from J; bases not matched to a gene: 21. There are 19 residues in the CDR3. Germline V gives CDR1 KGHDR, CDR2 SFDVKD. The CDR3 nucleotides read TGTGCCACCAGCACCTCCGAGGCGGGTGGTAGGGGGCAGACAGATACGCAGTATTTT. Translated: CATSTSEAGGRGQTDTQYF.

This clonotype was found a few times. CDR3 in DNA: TGTGCCAGCAGCTCGCTGACTGGTCGAGAGACCCAGTACTTC. Its translation: CASSSLTGRETQYF. The chain employs TRBV5-6 and TRBJ2-5; D is unresolved. This CDR3 spans 14 amino acids. V was shortened by 3 bases and J by 4 bases, with 13 bases between the two germline ends. The germline V gene has CDR1 SGHDT and CDR2 YYEEEE.

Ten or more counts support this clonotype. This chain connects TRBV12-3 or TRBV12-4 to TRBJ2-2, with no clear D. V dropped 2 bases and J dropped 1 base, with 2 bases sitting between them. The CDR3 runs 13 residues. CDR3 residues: CASSLQNTGELFF. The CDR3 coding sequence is TGTGCCAGCAGTTTACAGAACACCGGGGAGCTGTTTTTT.

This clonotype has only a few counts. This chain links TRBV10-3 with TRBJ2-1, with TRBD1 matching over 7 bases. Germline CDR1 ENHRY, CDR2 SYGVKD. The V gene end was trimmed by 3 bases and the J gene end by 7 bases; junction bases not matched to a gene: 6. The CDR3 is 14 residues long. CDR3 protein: CAISEQTGLNEQFF. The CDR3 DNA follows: TGTGCCATCAGTGAACAGACAGGGTTAAATGAGCAGTTCTTC.

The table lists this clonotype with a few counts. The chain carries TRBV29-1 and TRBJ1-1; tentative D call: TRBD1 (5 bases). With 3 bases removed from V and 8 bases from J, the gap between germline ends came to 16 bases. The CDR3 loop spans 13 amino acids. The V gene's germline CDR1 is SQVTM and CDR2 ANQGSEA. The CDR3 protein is CSVDPGAQGEAFF. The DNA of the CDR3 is TGCAGCGTTGACCCCGGGGCCCAAGGCGAAGCTTTCTTT.

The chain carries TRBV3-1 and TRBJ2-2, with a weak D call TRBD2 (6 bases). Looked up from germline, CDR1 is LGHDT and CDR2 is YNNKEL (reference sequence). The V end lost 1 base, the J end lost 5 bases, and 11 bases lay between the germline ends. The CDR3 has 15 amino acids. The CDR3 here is CASSQGLGRTGELFF. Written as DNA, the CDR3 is TGTGCCAGCAGCCAAGGACTAGGACGGACCGGGGAGCTGTTTTTT. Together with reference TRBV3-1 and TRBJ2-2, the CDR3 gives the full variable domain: DTAVSQTPKYLVTQMGNDKSIKCEQNLGHDTMYWYKQDSKKFLKIMFSYNNKELIINETVPNRFSPKSPDKAHLNLHINSLELGDSAVYFCASSQGLGRTGELFFGEGSRLTVL.

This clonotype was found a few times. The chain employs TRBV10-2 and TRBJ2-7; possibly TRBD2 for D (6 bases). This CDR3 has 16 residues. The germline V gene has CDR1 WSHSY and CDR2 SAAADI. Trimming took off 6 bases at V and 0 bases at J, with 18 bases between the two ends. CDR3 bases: TGCGCCAGCAGGGGAGTCGGGGCGGGGAGCTCCTACGAGCAGTACTTC. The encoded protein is CASRGVGAGSSYEQYF.

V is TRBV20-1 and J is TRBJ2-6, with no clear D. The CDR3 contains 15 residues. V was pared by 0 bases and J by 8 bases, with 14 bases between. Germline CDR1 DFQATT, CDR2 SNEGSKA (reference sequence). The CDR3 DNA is TGCAGTGCTAGAGATCACTCCTCGACGACCAACGTCCTGACTTTC. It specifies CSARDHSSTTNVLTF.

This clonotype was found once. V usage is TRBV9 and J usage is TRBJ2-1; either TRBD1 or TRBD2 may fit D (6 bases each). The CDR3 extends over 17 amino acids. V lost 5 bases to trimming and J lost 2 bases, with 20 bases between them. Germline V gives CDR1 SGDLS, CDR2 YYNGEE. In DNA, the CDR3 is TGTGCCAGCAGTGAGGGTGGGGGGCGCATCCCCTACAATGAGCAGTTCTTC. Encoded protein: CASSEGGGRIPYNEQFF. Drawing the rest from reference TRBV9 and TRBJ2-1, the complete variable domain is DSGVTQTPKHLITATGQRVTLRCSPRSGDLSVYWYQQSLDQGLQFLIQYYNGEERAKGNILERFSAQQFPDLHSELNLSSLELGDSALYFCASSEGGGRIPYNEQFFGPGTRLTVL.

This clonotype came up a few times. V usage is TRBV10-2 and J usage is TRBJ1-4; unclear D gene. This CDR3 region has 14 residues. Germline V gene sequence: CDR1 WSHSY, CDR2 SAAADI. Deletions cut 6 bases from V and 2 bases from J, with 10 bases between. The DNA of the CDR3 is TGCGCCAGCAGGTCCGTAGAGACTAATGAAAAACTGTTTTTT. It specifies CASRSVETNEKLFF.

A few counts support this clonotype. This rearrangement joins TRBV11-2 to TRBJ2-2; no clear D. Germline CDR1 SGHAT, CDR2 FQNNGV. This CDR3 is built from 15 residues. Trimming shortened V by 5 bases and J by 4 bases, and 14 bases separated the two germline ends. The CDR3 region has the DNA TGTGCCAGCAGCCCTCGAGAGTGGCGCACCGGGGAGCTGTTTTTT. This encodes CASSPREWRTGELFF. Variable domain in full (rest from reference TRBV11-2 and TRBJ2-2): EAGVAQSPRYKIIEKRQSVAFWCNPISGHATLYWYQQILGQGPKLLIQFQNNGVVDDSQLPKDRFSAERLKGVDSTLKIQPAKLEDSAVYLCASSPREWRTGELFFGEGSRLTVL.

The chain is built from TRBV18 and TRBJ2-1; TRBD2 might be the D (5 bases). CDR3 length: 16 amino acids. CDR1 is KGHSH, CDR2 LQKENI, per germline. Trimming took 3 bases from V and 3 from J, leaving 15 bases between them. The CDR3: CASSPLGGRFYNEQFF. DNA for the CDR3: TGTGCCAGCTCACCCTTGGGTGGGAGATTCTACAATGAGCAGTTCTTC.

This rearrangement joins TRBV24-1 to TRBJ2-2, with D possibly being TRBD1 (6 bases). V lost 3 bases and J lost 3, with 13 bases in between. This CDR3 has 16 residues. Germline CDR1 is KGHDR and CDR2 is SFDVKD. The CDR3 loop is CATSDGAGVDTGELFF. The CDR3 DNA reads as TGTGCCACCAGTGATGGGGCAGGGGTCGACACCGGGGAGCTGTTTTTT.

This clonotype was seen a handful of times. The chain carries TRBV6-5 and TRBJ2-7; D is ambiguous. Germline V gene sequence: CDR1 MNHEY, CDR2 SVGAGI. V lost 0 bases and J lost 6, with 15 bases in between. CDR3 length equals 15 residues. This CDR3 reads CASSYSLVAAAEQYF. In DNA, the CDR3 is TGTGCCAGCAGTTACTCTCTGGTGGCGGCCGCCGAGCAGTACTTC.

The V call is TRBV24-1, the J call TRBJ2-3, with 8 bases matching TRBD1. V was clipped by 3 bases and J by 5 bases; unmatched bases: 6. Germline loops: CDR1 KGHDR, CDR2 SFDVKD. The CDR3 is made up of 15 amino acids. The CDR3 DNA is TGTGCCACCAGTGATCCGACAGGGGTGGGAGATACGCAGTATTTT. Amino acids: CATSDPTGVGDTQYF.

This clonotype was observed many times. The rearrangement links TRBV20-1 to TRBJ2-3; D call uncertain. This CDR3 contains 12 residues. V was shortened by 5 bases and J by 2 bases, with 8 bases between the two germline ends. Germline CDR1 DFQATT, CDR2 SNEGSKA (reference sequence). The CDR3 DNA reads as TGCAGTGCTCCCCCCTTCACAGATACGCAGTATTTT. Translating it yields CSAPPFTDTQYF.

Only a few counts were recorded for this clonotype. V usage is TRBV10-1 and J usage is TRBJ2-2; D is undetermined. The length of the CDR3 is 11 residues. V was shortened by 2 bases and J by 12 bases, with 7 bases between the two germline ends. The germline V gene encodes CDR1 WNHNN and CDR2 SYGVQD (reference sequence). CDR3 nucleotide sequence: TGCGCCAGCAGTGAGGCAGAGAAGCTGTTTTTT. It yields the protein CASSEAEKLFF.

The CDR3 nucleotides read TGCGCCAGCAGCCAAAGTACTCACCGACAGCCGGGGGCAGATACGCAGTATTTT. Translated, it gives CASSQSTHRQPGADTQYF. The chain links TRBV4-3 to TRBJ2-3; D perhaps matches TRBD2 (6 bases). Trimming pared 2 bases from V and 4 bases from J, leaving 22 bases between. The CDR3 is made up of 18 amino acids. Germline assignment: CDR1 LGHNA and CDR2 YSLEER.